The 26 T cell receptor beta chains below all came from one sample that was sequenced in a study of blood T cells in healthy people across ages (dated by TCRdb to the mid-2010s). The library was built by means of 5' RACE. The instrument was an Illumina HiSeq 2500. A second 7 to 11 cycle PCR used a sample-barcoded 5' primer and a J-beta primer mix. TCRdb reprocessing: public reads trimmed at Q25 with fastp, clones called with MiXCR, in-frame beta chains kept. Every CDR3 protein is listed once, alongside the most common genes and DNA of its rows. The sample table shows under 800,000 distinct CDR3 sequences, and roughly 43% are seen once. Around 20% of the sample rests with the top ten. The sequencing input was blood. The receptors were sampled from a woman aged 60-70 years in good health.

The rearrangement links TRBV6-1 to TRBJ2-5; weak D call: TRBD1 (6 bases). Near its end, the DNA agrees better with TRBJ2-4, so the J call may be wrong. CDR3 length: 17 amino acids. Germline assignment: CDR1 MNHNS and CDR2 SASEGT. The CDR3 is CASSTLTGPRSKNIQYF. The CDR3 DNA sequence: TGTGCCAGCAGTACCCTGACAGGTCCGCGGTCCAAAAACATTCAGTACTTC.

This chain uses TRBV3-1 with TRBJ2-3; D gene uncertain. V was pared by 1 base and J by 4 bases, with 9 bases between. The CDR3 covers 14 residues. Germline CDR1 LGHDT, CDR2 YNNKEL (reference sequence). CDR3 loop: CASSQGLGADTQYF. The CDR3 nucleotides read TGTGCCAGCAGCCAAGGCCTTGGGGCAGATACGCAGTATTTT.

This chain links TRBV20-1 with TRBJ1-2, with D hard to call. With 0 bases removed from V and 11 bases from J, the gap between germline ends came to 16 bases. The CDR3 contains 13 residues. Germline V gives CDR1 DFQATT, CDR2 SNEGSKA (reference sequence). The CDR3 region has the DNA TGCAGTGCTAGAGAGGCGGGGTCGAGTGGTTACACCTTC. Its translation is CSAREAGSSGYTF.

This chain joins TRBV20-1 and TRBJ2-7; D is ambiguous. Germline V CDR1 and CDR2: DFQATT, SNEGSKA (reference sequence). V dropped 2 bases and J dropped 3 bases, with 11 bases sitting between them. The CDR3 has 13 residues. The CDR3: CSARKSEDYEQYF. CDR3 nucleotides: TGCAGTGCTAGAAAGAGCGAAGACTACGAGCAGTACTTC.

The chain carries TRBV18 and TRBJ2-3, with no clear D. The germline V and J ends were trimmed by 6 bases and 7 bases, with 20 bases remaining between them. The CDR3 runs to 15 residues. Per the germline V gene, CDR1 is KGHSH and CDR2 is LQKENI. The CDR3 sequence is CASSGSLPGLNTQYF. The CDR3, as DNA: TGTGCCAGCTCGGGGTCACTCCCCGGATTGAATACGCAGTATTTT.

This clonotype appeared many times. The chain employs TRBV5-5 and TRBJ2-7; 9 nucleotides agree with TRBD2. The CDR3 runs 15 residues. V trimming: 3 bases; J trimming: 2 bases; junction bases outside the gene matches: 6. The germline gives CDR1 SGHKS, CDR2 YYEKEE (reference sequence). CDR3 DNA: TGTGCCAGCAGCTCTAGCGGGGCGCGGACCTACGAGCAGTACTTC. Translation gives CASSSSGARTYEQYF.

This clonotype was detected only a few times. The chain couples TRBV12-3 or TRBV12-4 to TRBJ2-1; D not certain. This CDR3 comprises 15 residues. The V gene lost 2 bases and the J gene lost 5 bases, with 13 bases spanning the gap. The CDR3 sequence: CASSLPETVDNEQFF. For the CDR3, the DNA is TGTGCCAGCAGTTTACCAGAAACAGTAGACAATGAGCAGTTCTTC.

This chain uses TRBV7-2 with TRBJ2-3; D is undetermined. Germline V lookup: CDR1 SGHTA, CDR2 FQGNSA. The CDR3 is 15 residues long. Trimming stripped 1 base from V and 0 bases from J, with 8 bases between. The chain's CDR3 is CASSLVGHSTDTQYF. The CDR3 DNA is TGTGCCAGCAGCTTAGTTGGGCATAGCACAGATACGCAGTATTTT.

For this clonotype: This may stem from a read error, because a much larger clone lies one nucleotide away. The chain uses TRBV29-1 and TRBJ2-3; D is possibly TRBD1 (6 bases). This CDR3 has 13 amino acids. Germline CDR1 reads SQVTM; CDR2 reads ANQGSEA. V dropped 4 bases and J dropped 0 bases, with 8 bases sitting between them. This CDR3 reads CSVAQGSTDTQYF. As DNA, the CDR3 is TGCAGCGTTGCTCAGGGGAGCACAGATACGCAGTATTTT.

This clonotype appeared many times. This rearrangement joins TRBV7-6 to TRBJ2-3; 10 bases line up with TRBD2. CDR3 length: 14 amino acids. With 7 bases clipped from V and 1 base from J, the junction kept 2 bases outside the gene matches. Looked up from germline, CDR1 is SGHVS and CDR2 is FNYEAQ. The CDR3 sequence is CASNLAGGTDTQYF. CDR3 nucleotides: TGTGCCAGCAACCTAGCGGGGGGCACAGATACGCAGTATTTT.

Worth noting for this clonotype: Relative to the germline gene, one junction end is altered; a read error may explain this. This chain links TRBV4-3 with TRBJ2-1; 7 nucleotides line up with TRBD2. Germline V lookup: CDR1 LGHNA, CDR2 YSLEER. CDR3 length equals 16 residues. For the CDR3, the DNA is TGCGCCAGCAACCAAGATCCGGGGGGAGAAACTAATGAGCAGTTCTTC. Translation gives CASNQDPGGETNEQFF.

The chain joins TRBV20-1 to TRBJ2-3; 9 bases are a match to TRBD1. J gave up 8 bases and V 6 bases, and 18 bases lay outside the gene matches. Per germline, CDR1 DFQATT and CDR2 SNEGSKA (reference sequence). The CDR3 has 16 residues. CDR3 loop: CSATTGGGPSVGTQYF. The CDR3 nucleotides are TGCAGTGCGACCACAGGGGGCGGCCCTAGCGTGGGTACGCAGTATTTT.

This clonotype turned up a few times. The chain links TRBV3-1 to TRBJ2-3, with D perhaps being TRBD1 or TRBD2 (5 bases each). V shed 1 base and J shed 2 bases, with 10 bases lying between them. CDR3 length equals 15 residues. Germline V gives CDR1 LGHDT, CDR2 YNNKEL (reference sequence). The CDR3 here is CASSQGGTYTDTQYF. Written as DNA, the CDR3 is TGTGCCAGCAGCCAAGGGGGGACCTACACAGATACGCAGTATTTT.

This rearrangement joins TRBV3-1 to TRBJ2-7; D is undetermined. Germline V gene lookup returns CDR1 LGHDT and CDR2 YNNKEL (reference sequence). Trimming took off 1 base at V and 3 bases at J, with 7 bases between the two ends. The CDR3 has 13 amino acids. The CDR3 spells CASSQVTYYEQYF. In DNA, the CDR3 is TGTGCCAGCAGCCAAGTAACCTACTACGAGCAGTACTTC.

A word on this clonotype: At one end, the junction sequence differs from germline, possibly due to a read error. The chain is built from TRBV6-2 or TRBV6-3 and TRBJ2-1; TRBD2 aligns across 7 bases. The CDR3 is 14 amino acids. Germline loops: CDR1 MNHEY, CDR2 SVGEGT. The CDR3 region has the DNA TGTGCCAGCACTCCAGGGACTAAGGGGCGTGAGCAGTTCTTT. As protein: CASTPGTKGREQFF.

This rearrangement joins TRBV4-2 to TRBJ2-4; 9 positions agree with TRBD2. Trimming took 0 bases from V and 0 from J; bases not matched to a gene: 12. This CDR3 region has 20 residues. CDR1 and CDR2 from the germline V gene are LGHNA and YNFKEQ. Written as DNA, the CDR3 is TGTGCCAGCAGCCAAGAGGTGGCTAGCGGGACCAAGATAGCCAAAAACATTCAGTACTTC. Translating gives CASSQEVASGTKIAKNIQYF.

This clonotype has only a few counts. The CDR3 is CASSLRPPGLAGGPSYEQYF. The DNA of the CDR3 is TGTGCCAGCAGCTTGCGTCCGCCGGGACTAGCGGGAGGGCCAAGCTACGAGCAGTACTTC. The chain carries TRBV7-2 and TRBJ2-7; 16 bases line up with TRBD2. Looked up from germline, CDR1 is SGHTA and CDR2 is FQGNSA. The CDR3 length is 20 residues. V lost 3 bases and J lost 3; bases outside the gene matches: 14.

This clonotype was detected many times. The V call is TRBV12-3 or TRBV12-4, the J call TRBJ1-2; D is uncertain. Between the trimmed V and J ends, which lost 6 bases and 2 bases, there was a span of 10 bases. CDR3 length: 13 residues. Written as DNA, the CDR3 is TGTGCCAGCAGCCTGACGGAGAACTATGGCTACACCTTC. Amino acid sequence: CASSLTENYGYTF.

V usage is TRBV5-1 and J usage is TRBJ2-3; tentative D call: TRBD1 (5 bases). The CDR3 totals 16 residues. Germline loops: CDR1 SGHRS, CDR2 YFSETQ. Trimming stripped 1 base from V and 0 bases from J, with 12 bases between. In nucleotides, the CDR3 is TGCGCCAGCAGCTTGTCCCTCAGGGTTAGCACAGATACGCAGTATTTT. This gives the protein CASSLSLRVSTDTQYF.

The CDR3 nucleotides read TGTGCCAGCAGTCGAGTAAGAGGGGACTATGGCTACACCTTC. Translation gives CASSRVRGDYGYTF. The rearrangement joins TRBV27 to TRBJ1-2; D possibly corresponds to TRBD1 (5 bases). Germline V CDR1 and CDR2: MNHEY, SMNVEV (reference sequence). The CDR3 sequence is 14 residues long. Trimming cost V 5 bases and J 3 bases, with 13 bases left between them.

The gene calls are TRBV7-2 and TRBJ2-7; possibly TRBD1 or TRBD2 for D (5 bases each). The CDR3 spans 14 residues. V shed 5 bases and J shed 3 bases, with 14 bases lying between them. CDR1 and CDR2 from the germline V gene are SGHTA and FQGNSA. CDR3 sequence: CASSLPGTGYEQYF. CDR3 coding DNA: TGTGCCAGCAGCCTGCCCGGGACGGGCTACGAGCAGTACTTC.

The chain recombines TRBV7-9 with TRBJ2-3, with 7 bases identical to TRBD1. V trimming: 5 bases; J trimming: 1 base; junction bases outside the gene matches: 9. The CDR3 has 16 residues. The germline V gene has CDR1 SEHNR and CDR2 FQNEAQ (reference sequence). Here the CDR3 reads CASSGWTGGGTDTQYF. CDR3 nucleotides: TGTGCCAGCAGCGGTTGGACAGGAGGAGGCACAGATACGCAGTATTTT.

In its sample, this clonotype was seen a few times. V and J are TRBV3-1 and TRBJ1-5; D is unclear. The CDR3 has 15 amino acids. The V gene's germline CDR1 is LGHDT and CDR2 YNNKEL (reference sequence). Trimming took 1 base from V and 7 from J, leaving 14 bases between them. The CDR3 is CASSQVVGLTQPQHF. In DNA, the CDR3 is TGTGCCAGCAGCCAAGTCGTAGGGTTAACCCAGCCCCAGCATTTT.

Worth noting for this clonotype: Sequence at one end of the junction differs from germline and may be a read error. V and J are TRBV7-6 and TRBJ2-1; no firm D call. The end of the DNA aligns better with TRBJ2-7, so the J call may be wrong. This CDR3 comprises 12 residues. The V gene's germline CDR1 is SGHVS and CDR2 FNYEAQ. This CDR3 is CVSSLNHNEQYF. DNA of the CDR3: TGTGTCAGCAGCCTAAACCACAATGAGCAGTACTTC.

This clonotype was counted a few times. The chain is built from TRBV27 and TRBJ1-1; no reliable D call. The CDR3 runs to 13 residues. Trimming cost V 3 bases and J 5 bases, with 10 bases left between them. The germline V gene encodes CDR1 MNHEY and CDR2 SMNVEV (reference sequence). CDR3 region: CASSFESGTEAFF. CDR3 DNA sequence: TGTGCCAGCAGTTTCGAAAGTGGGACTGAAGCTTTCTTT.

Of note for this clonotype: Since a much larger clone is just one base distant, this may be a read error. The chain has TRBV7-2 and TRBJ2-3; 15 bases are a match to TRBD2. The V gene's germline CDR1 is SGHTA and CDR2 FQGNSA. The J segment lost 3 bases and the V segment lost 11 bases, leaving 12 bases of the junction unmatched. The CDR3 runs to 17 residues. This chain's CDR3 is CAGTRTSGRGSTDTQYF. The CDR3 DNA is TGTGCCGGCACTAGGACTAGCGGGAGGGGTTCTACAGATACGCAGTATTTT.